This TCR beta chain was captured by sequencing in a study of T cells in localized non-small cell lung cancer. Study-level findings and limits: Adjacent lung exhibited a median of about 57 among the 100 most abundant tumor clones. Uninvolved nearby lung showed the greatest T cell clonality, exceeding that found in tumor.

Remarks on this clone: The antigen is not known.

Between the trimmed V and J ends, which lost 3 bases and 8 bases, there was a span of 16 bases. CDR1 and CDR2 (germline): SQVTM, ANQGSEA. CDR3 length: 13 residues. TCRdb's copy holds only in-frame clones and misses some; the assay was immunoSEQ multiplex PCR. This table holds around 35,000 clones, roughly nine tenths found once. Sequencing was performed on peripheral blood, taken before any cancer treatment. The chain joins TRBV29-1 to TRBJ1-2, with D hard to call. The TCR sequence derives from a woman aged 40-69 years with stage I lung adenocarcinoma. CDR3 DNA: TGCAGCGTTGATTGGCCACCTGGTGAGGGCTACACCTTC. This gives the protein CSVDWPPGEGYTF.